This T cell receptor (beta chain) comes out of a study of T cell repertoires in cytomegalovirus infection. As for the study in general: Evidence of both CMV infection and a matching HLA type came from public TCR beta signatures. Findings and limits, study-wide: Summed frequency of shared TCR beta families picked out CMV carriers who also had the relevant HLA. The response measured ex vivo was dominated by TCR beta clonotypes (HLA-C-restricted and CMV-specific).

Each CDR3 protein is one row after TCRdb ran MiXCR on the reads. Of about 400,000 distinct CDR3 sequences in the sample, around 18% are singletons; the top ten hold around 9.3%. Per germline, CDR1 SEHNR and CDR2 FQNEAQ (reference sequence). Trimming took 5 bases from V and 0 from J, leaving 12 bases between them. This CDR3 comprises 15 residues. This clonotype was counted a few times. Its target is not known. The sequence was collected from a human donor in good health (CMV status not recorded). Some clones in this sample may be carry-over from other donors' samples. The material sequenced was PBMCs. The rearrangement links TRBV7-9 to TRBJ2-3; D unclear. DNA of the CDR3: TGTGCCAGCAGCACACCGGGTCGAAGCACAGATACGCAGTATTTT. It yields the protein CASSTPGRSTDTQYF. The full variable domain, in which reference TRBV7-9 and TRBJ2-3 provide the parts outside the CDR3, is DTGVSQNPRHKITKRGQNVTFRCDPISEHNRLYWYRQTLGQGPEFLTYFQNEAQLEKSRLLSDRFSAERPKGSFSTLEIQRTEQGDSAMYLCASSTPGRSTDTQYFGPGTRLTVL.